Below are 18 T cell receptor beta chains sequenced from a single sample in a study of CXCR3-negative and CXCR3-positive naive CD8 T cells. cDNA libraries for TRB were generated by 5' RACE incorporating UMI labels. TCRdb re-called the 5' RACE reads and shows each CDR3 protein once, DNA omitted. Its listing shows about 40,000 distinct CDR3 sequences. Sequenced material: memory CD8+ T cells from blood. These receptors were obtained from a human donor in good health. Some clones in this sample may be carry-over from other donors' samples.

J is TRBJ2-1 and V is TRBV12-3 or TRBV12-4; TCRdb's assignment of TRBD1 cannot be checked, as there is no DNA. This CDR3 spans 15 amino acids. The CDR3: CASTLGYRGWVEQFF.

The chain employs TRBV12-3 or TRBV12-4 and TRBJ2-1; the TCRdb call, TRBD1, lacks DNA for checking. The CDR3 is 13 residues long. The CDR3 loop is CASSLDKYNEQFF.

The chain joins TRBV7-9 to TRBJ2-1; TCRdb names TRBD1, which stays unverified in the absence of DNA. The CDR3 runs 15 residues. Germline V gene data show CDR1 as SEHNR and CDR2 as FQNEAQ (reference sequence). Here the CDR3 reads CASSLGGPEYNEQFF.

V usage is TRBV29-1 and J usage is TRBJ2-7; TCRdb proposes TRBD1, but this gene call is untestable without DNA. CDR1 SQVTM and CDR2 ANQGSEA come from the germline V gene. The CDR3 consists of 13 residues. CDR3 sequence reads: CSVLDRAEDEQYF.

V gene TRBV7-9 combines with J gene TRBJ2-1; TCRdb designates TRBD1, a call that cannot be tested without DNA. The CDR3 loop spans 14 amino acids. Germline CDR1 SEHNR, CDR2 FQNEAQ (reference sequence). The chain's CDR3 is CASSNRDRVYEQFF.

The rearrangement links TRBV12-3 or TRBV12-4 to TRBJ1-1. This CDR3 contains 12 residues. CDR3 in amino acids: CASSFGSTEAFF.

V usage is TRBV5-1 and J usage is TRBJ2-3. CDR3 length equals 16 residues. Germline V CDR1 and CDR2: SGHRS, YFSETQ. CDR3 in amino acids: CASSSAWAGGTDTQYF.

The chain has TRBV4-3 and TRBJ2-1; the TRBD2 assignment by TCRdb is unverifiable without DNA. CDR3 length: 18 amino acids. Looked up from germline, CDR1 is LGHNA and CDR2 is YSLEER. CDR3 sequence: CASSQVAVAGAPNNEQFF.

The genes are TRBV7-9 and TRBJ2-2; TCRdb returns TRBD1, unconfirmable since there is no DNA. In germline, CDR1 is SEHNR, CDR2 FQNEAQ (reference sequence). The CDR3 is made up of 14 amino acids. The CDR3 sequence is CASSPGHLPGELFF.

The CDR3 loop reads CASSYSFGGGIVDTQYF. V usage is TRBV6-2 or TRBV6-3 and J usage is TRBJ2-3; TCRdb's D call of TRBD2 is untestable without DNA. The germline gives CDR1 MNHEY, CDR2 SVGEGT. This CDR3 comprises 17 residues.

The chain couples TRBV29-1 to TRBJ2-1; checking the TCRdb D call of TRBD2 is not possible without DNA. From germline, CDR1 is SQVTM and CDR2 ANQGSEA. This CDR3 is 14 amino acids long. This CDR3 is CSVARGSTVNEQFF.

V and J are TRBV6-6 and TRBJ2-3; TCRdb's D call, TRBD2, is unchecked because there is no DNA. In germline, CDR1 is MNHNY, CDR2 SVGAGI (reference sequence). CDR3 length: 17 residues. CDR3 loop: CASSWGTSGGAPDTQYF.

The chain combines TRBV7-2 with TRBJ2-7; with no DNA, the TCRdb D assignment of TRBD1 cannot be verified. Germline V CDR1 and CDR2: SGHTA, FQGNSA. The CDR3 length is 14 residues. The CDR3 protein is CASTGQWSSYEQYF.

The rearrangement uses TRBV29-1 and TRBJ2-7; no DNA is available, so the TRBD1 call from TCRdb remains unchecked. This CDR3 comprises 15 residues. Germline CDR1 is SQVTM and CDR2 is ANQGSEA. CDR3: CSVEDPKQGDYEQYF.

The rearrangement joins TRBV11-3 to TRBJ2-7. Germline CDR1 SGHNT, CDR2 YENEEA. CDR3 length: 16 amino acids. The CDR3 protein is CASSPEGGTSLWEQYF.

This chain uses TRBV21-1 with TRBJ1-1; TCRdb's D call, TRBD1, is unchecked because there is no DNA. TRBV21-1 is deemed a pseudogene. The CDR3 length is 15 residues. The CDR3 sequence is CASSNQARANTEAFF.

This chain joins TRBV7-2 and TRBJ2-7; TCRdb selects TRBD2, and the lack of DNA leaves this call unchecked. This CDR3 spans 13 amino acids. Germline CDR1 SGHTA, CDR2 FQGNSA. CDR3 in amino acids: CASSSVTSNEQYF.

The chain links TRBV10-1 to TRBJ1-1; the TRBD1 assignment by TCRdb is unverifiable without DNA. The germline gives CDR1 WNHNN, CDR2 SYGVQD (reference sequence). CDR3 length: 14 amino acids. The CDR3 reads CASSEVGGGREAVF.